One sample yielded the 8 T cell receptor beta chains listed below, sequenced in a study of CXCR3-negative and CXCR3-positive naive CD8 T cells. Notes on the study in general: CXCR3-positive naive cells had more hydrophobic TRB CDR3s than CXCR3-negative naive cells.

These receptors' targets are unknown. cDNA libraries for TRB were generated by 5' RACE incorporating UMI labels. TCRdb reprocessed the 5' RACE reads and keeps a single row for each CDR3 protein, giving no DNA. There are some 120,000 distinct CDR3 sequences in the sample, with under 0.75% held by the top ten. The sequenced sample consisted of naive CXCR3+ CD8+ T cells from blood. Described subset: CD45RO-CCR7+CD27+CD95- naive CD8+ T cells expressing CXCR3 (TNR3+). These receptors were taken from a human donor in good health. Some clones in this sample may be carry-over from other donors' samples.

This sequence joins TRBV4-3 and TRBJ1-1. The V gene's germline CDR1 is LGHNA and CDR2 YSLEER. This CDR3 is 16 amino acids long. The CDR3 loop reads CASSQDLGGSNTEAFF.

The chain uses TRBV30 and TRBJ2-7; TCRdb names TRBD1, which stays unverified in the absence of DNA. CDR3 size: 13 residues. The germline gives CDR1 GTSNPN, CDR2 SVGIG (reference sequence). The CDR3 sequence is CAWSGTGDNEQYF.

V gene TRBV7-9 combines with J gene TRBJ1-1. The germline V gene encodes CDR1 SEHNR and CDR2 FQNEAQ (reference sequence). The CDR3 length is 14 residues. CDR3 region: CASSLGLQNTEAFF.

The rearrangement joins TRBV12-3 or TRBV12-4 to TRBJ1-1. The CDR3 is 12 amino acids. The CDR3 loop reads CASSFPTTEAFF.

The chain uses TRBV4-2 and TRBJ2-5; TCRdb returns TRBD1, unconfirmable since there is no DNA. This CDR3 is 15 amino acids long. The germline CDR1 and CDR2 sequences are LGHNA and YNFKEQ. The chain's CDR3 is CASSQGPVWGETQYF.

This CDR3 reads CASSLDGNNEQFF. This chain uses TRBV3-1 with TRBJ2-1. This CDR3 is 13 amino acids long. The germline CDR1 and CDR2 sequences are LGHDT and YNNKEL (reference sequence).

The CDR3 loop is CASSYAGQGYSYEQYF. The V and J genes are TRBV6-6 and TRBJ2-7; TCRdb lists TRBD1, though no DNA is available to test this call. The CDR3 sequence is 16 residues long. Germline V gene sequence: CDR1 MNHNY, CDR2 SVGAGI (reference sequence).

This chain links TRBV28 with TRBJ2-1. The germline CDR1 and CDR2 sequences are MDHEN and SYDVKM. The CDR3 has 11 amino acids. This CDR3 reads CASSHGYEQFF. The full variable domain, in which reference TRBV28 and TRBJ2-1 provide the parts outside the CDR3, is DVKVTQSSRYLVKRTGEKVFLECVQDMDHENMFWYRQDPGLGLRLIYFSYDVKMKEKGDIPEGYSVSREKKERFSLILESASTNQTSMYLCASSHGYEQFFGPGTRLTVL.